Described below is a single T cell receptor beta chain sequence and its context. Its antigen is not identified. Per the germline V gene, CDR1 is MNHNY and CDR2 is SVGAGI (reference sequence). This CDR3 has 15 residues. V lost 0 bases and J 6 bases, leaving 11 bases between the germline ends. These data are taken from a study of cytomegalovirus exposure and HLA in healthy donors. Study results and caveats: Later on, a genetic analysis was performed. It linked a missense variant in DCLRE1C with V- and J-gene trimming of TCR beta. Rarity marked most TCR sequences, yet some public TCRs occurred in many donors. Information on immune exposure was restricted to one variable (CMV serostatus).

Primers: 60 Vbeta forward and 13 Jbeta reverse. Clones were read by immunoSEQ multiplex PCR, and TCRdb kept only the in-frame ones, dropping some. This table holds about 130,000 clones, approximately 85% found once. Sequencing was carried out using PBMCs. The receptor was isolated from a woman aged 25 to 39 in good health and CMV-seropositive. V and J are TRBV6-6 and TRBJ2-2; D is uncertain. The CDR3 bases are TGTGCCAGCAGTTACTCGAGTAGTGGAGCCGGGGAGCTGTTTTTT. Its translation is CASSYSSSGAGELFF.